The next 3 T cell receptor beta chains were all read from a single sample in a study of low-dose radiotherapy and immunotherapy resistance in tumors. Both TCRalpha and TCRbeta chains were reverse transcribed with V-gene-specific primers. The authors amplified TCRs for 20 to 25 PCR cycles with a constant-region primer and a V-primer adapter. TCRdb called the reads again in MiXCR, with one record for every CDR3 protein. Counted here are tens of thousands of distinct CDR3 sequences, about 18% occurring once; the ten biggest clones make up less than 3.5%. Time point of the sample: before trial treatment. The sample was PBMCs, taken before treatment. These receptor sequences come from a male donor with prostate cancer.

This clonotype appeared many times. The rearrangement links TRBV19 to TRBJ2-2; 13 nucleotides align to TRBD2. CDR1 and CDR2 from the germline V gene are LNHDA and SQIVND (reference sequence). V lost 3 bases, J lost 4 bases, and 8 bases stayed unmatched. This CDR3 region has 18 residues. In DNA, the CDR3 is TGTGCCAGTAGTATTGAACTAGCGGGGGGGCAGGGCACCGGGGAGCTGTTTTTT. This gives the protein CASSIELAGGQGTGELFF.

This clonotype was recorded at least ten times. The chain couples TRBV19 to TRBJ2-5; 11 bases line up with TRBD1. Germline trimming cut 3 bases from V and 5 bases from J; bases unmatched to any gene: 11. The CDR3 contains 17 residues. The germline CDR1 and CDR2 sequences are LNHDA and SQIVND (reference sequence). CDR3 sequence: CASSIGEGTGGRETQYF. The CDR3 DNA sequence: TGTGCCAGTAGTATCGGTGAGGGGACAGGGGGTCGGGAGACCCAGTACTTC. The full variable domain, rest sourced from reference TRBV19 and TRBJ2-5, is DGGITQSPKYLFRKEGQNVTLSCEQNLNHDAMYWYRQDPGQGLRLIYYSQIVNDFQKGDIAEGYSVSREKKESFPLTVTSAQKNPTAFYLCASSIGEGTGGRETQYFGPGTRLLVL.

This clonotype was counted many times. The CDR3, as DNA: TGTGCCAGCAGCTTAGAGTGGGCCGGGGAGCTGTTTTTT. Protein: CASSLEWAGELFF. This chain joins TRBV7-7 and TRBJ2-2; D not certain. This CDR3 region has 13 residues. CDR1 is SSHAT and CDR2 is FNYEAQ in the germline V gene (reference sequence). V lost 1 base, J lost 6 bases, and 6 bases lay in between. Full variable domain (remainder filled in from reference TRBV7-7 and TRBJ2-2): GAGVSQSPRYKVTKRGQDVTLRCDPISSHATLYWYQQALGQGPEFLTYFNYEAQPDKSGLPSDRFSAERPEGSISTLTIQRTEQRDSAMYRCASSLEWAGELFFGEGSRLTVL.